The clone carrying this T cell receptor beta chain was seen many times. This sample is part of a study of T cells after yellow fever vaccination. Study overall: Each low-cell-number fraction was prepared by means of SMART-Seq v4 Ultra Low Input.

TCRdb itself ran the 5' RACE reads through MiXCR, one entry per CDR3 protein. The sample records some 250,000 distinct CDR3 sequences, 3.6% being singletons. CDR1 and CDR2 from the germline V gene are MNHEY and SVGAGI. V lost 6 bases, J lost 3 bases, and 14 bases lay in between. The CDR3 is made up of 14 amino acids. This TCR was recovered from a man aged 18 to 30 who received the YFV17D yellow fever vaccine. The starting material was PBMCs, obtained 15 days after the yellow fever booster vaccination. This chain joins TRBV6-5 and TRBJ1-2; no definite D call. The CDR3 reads CASSSQTRHYGYTF. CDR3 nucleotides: TGTGCCAGCAGCTCCCAGACTAGGCACTATGGCTACACCTTC.